One sample yielded the 27 T cell receptor beta chains listed below, sequenced in a study of cytomegalovirus exposure and HLA in healthy donors. PCR involved 60 Vbeta and 13 Jbeta primers. Libraries were prepared by immunoSEQ multiplex PCR; TCRdb keeps only in-frame clonotypes and omits some of them. Its listing shows some 130,000 clones. Material for sequencing was PBMCs. The source of these receptors is a man aged 18 to 30 in good health and CMV-seronegative.

With respect to this clone: One end of the junction does not line up with germline, which may come from a read error. The rearrangement joins TRBV7-7 to TRBJ2-5, with D perhaps TRBD2 (6 bases). Germline V lookup: CDR1 SSHAT, CDR2 FNYEAQ (reference sequence). This CDR3 region has 14 residues. CDR3 DNA sequence: TGTGCTAGCAGCCCCGGGACTCAAAGAGAGACCCAGTACTTC. As protein: CASSPGTQRETQYF.

The V call is TRBV7-9, the J call TRBJ1-1; D is unclear. The V gene's germline CDR1 is SEHNR and CDR2 FQNEAQ (reference sequence). The CDR3 covers 12 residues. Trimming left V 5 bases short and J 8 bases short, with 12 bases between. CDR3 nucleotide sequence: TGTGCCAGCAGCCACCTCGAACAAGAAGCTTTCTTT. Its translation is CASSHLEQEAFF.

The genes are TRBV5-1 and TRBJ2-5, with D perhaps matching TRBD2 (6 bases). There are 15 residues in the CDR3. The germline CDR1 and CDR2 sequences are SGHRS and YFSETQ. V was shortened by 4 bases and J by 4 bases, with 17 bases between the two germline ends. The CDR3 bases are TGCGCCAGCAGCCTGAGTATGGGGGGACGAGAGACCCAGTACTTC. Amino acid sequence: CASSLSMGGRETQYF.

The V gene is TRBV5-4, the J gene TRBJ2-1; TRBD2 matches at 12 bases. The CDR3 spans 16 residues. The V segment lost 2 bases and the J segment 8 bases; nucleotides outside the gene matches: 8. The germline gives CDR1 SGHNT, CDR2 YYREEE (reference sequence). The CDR3 sequence is CASSLYGLAGLDEQFF. CDR3 coding DNA: TGTGCCAGCAGCTTATACGGACTAGCGGGACTGGATGAGCAGTTCTTC. The full variable domain, completed using reference TRBV5-4 and TRBJ2-1, is ETGVTQSPTHLIKTRGQQVTLRCSSQSGHNTVSWYQQALGQGPQFIFQYYREEENGRGNFPPRFSGLQFPNYSSELNVNALELDDSALYLCASSLYGLAGLDEQFFGPGTRLTVL.

The chain employs TRBV6-5 and TRBJ2-2, with 7 bases matching TRBD1. In germline, CDR1 is MNHEY, CDR2 SVGAGI. The CDR3 consists of 16 residues. With 1 base clipped from V and 0 bases from J, the junction kept 2 bases outside the gene matches. For the CDR3, the DNA is TGTGCCAGCAGTTACTTCGGGACAGCGAACACCGGGGAGCTGTTTTTT. Its translation: CASSYFGTANTGELFF.

The chain carries TRBV14 and TRBJ2-7; no clear D. Germline lookup yields CDR1 SGHDN and CDR2 FVKESK. V was trimmed by 3 bases and J by 2 bases, leaving 5 bases between them. The CDR3 spans 12 residues. CDR3 in DNA: TGTGCCAGCAGCCACCTAACCTACGAGCAGTACTTC. Protein: CASSHLTYEQYF.

The chain is built from TRBV7-3 and TRBJ1-1; D is unclear. The germline V and J ends were trimmed by 2 bases and 2 bases, with 9 bases remaining between them. Germline CDR1 SGHTA, CDR2 FQGTGA. This CDR3 has 14 residues. DNA of the CDR3: TGTGCCAGCAGCTTATTCGGAGATAACACTGAAGCTTTCTTT. Translation gives CASSLFGDNTEAFF.

This sequence joins TRBV2 and TRBJ2-2; possible D gene TRBD2, 5 bases. Trimming pared 9 bases from V and 6 bases from J, leaving 8 bases between. Germline lookup yields CDR1 SNHLY and CDR2 FYNNEI. CDR3 length equals 11 residues. The CDR3 nucleotides are TGTGCCAGTAAACTAGCCGGGGAGCTGTTTTTT. Protein sequence: CASKLAGELFF.

V gene TRBV7-2 combines with J gene TRBJ1-1, with 7 bases that match TRBD1. V lost 0 bases to trimming and J lost 4 bases; unmatched junction nucleotides: 2. The CDR3 sequence is 14 residues long. Germline loops: CDR1 SGHTA, CDR2 FQGNSA. DNA of the CDR3: TGTGCCAGCAGCTTAGCAGGGGGCGGCACTGAAGCTTTCTTT. It is translated as CASSLAGGGTEAFF.

The V gene is TRBV7-2, the J gene TRBJ2-7; no clear D gene. The CDR3 has 12 amino acids. Germline CDR1 reads SGHTA; CDR2 reads FQGNSA. V shed 2 bases and J shed 2 bases, with 4 bases lying between them. DNA for the CDR3: TGTGCCAGCAGCTTACAGACCTACGAGCAGTACTTC. This sequence encodes CASSLQTYEQYF. Combining the CDR3 with reference TRBV7-2 and TRBJ2-7 gives the whole variable domain GAGVSQSPSNKVTEKGKDVELRCDPISGHTALYWYRQSLGQGLEFLIYFQGNSAPDKSGLPSDRFSAERTGGSVSTLTIQRTQQEDSAVYLCASSLQTYEQYFGPGTRLTVT.

J is TRBJ2-5 and V is TRBV7-9, with D unresolved. CDR1 SEHNR and CDR2 FQNEAQ come from the germline V gene (reference sequence). Trimming shortened V by 2 bases and J by 1 base, and 11 bases separated the two germline ends. The CDR3 runs to 15 residues. The CDR3 DNA is TGTGCCAGCAGCTTACGTGGGCAAATCCAAGAGACCCAGTACTTC. It specifies CASSLRGQIQETQYF.

The gene calls are TRBV19 and TRBJ1-5, with TRBD1 identical over 8 bases. CDR3 length: 16 amino acids. V trimming: 6 bases; J trimming: 1 base; junction bases outside the gene matches: 8. Germline V lookup: CDR1 LNHDA, CDR2 SQIVND (reference sequence). The CDR3 nucleotides are TGTGCCAGTAGAACCGGACAGGGTGTCAGCAATCAGCCCCAGCATTTT. This gives the protein CASRTGQGVSNQPQHF.

The chain couples TRBV28 to TRBJ2-1, with TRBD2 identical over 10 bases. Germline V gene sequence: CDR1 MDHEN, CDR2 SYDVKM. V shed 6 bases, J shed 9 bases, and the junction held 11 bases outside the gene matches. CDR3 length: 15 residues. CDR3 amino acids: CASSSSGRESGEQFF. The DNA for the CDR3 is TGTGCCAGCAGCTCTAGCGGGAGAGAGTCGGGTGAGCAGTTCTTC. Filled out from reference TRBV28 and TRBJ2-1, the complete variable domain reads DVKVTQSSRYLVKRTGEKVFLECVQDMDHENMFWYRQDPGLGLRLIYFSYDVKMKEKGDIPEGYSVSREKKERFSLILESASTNQTSMYLCASSSSGRESGEQFFGPGTRLTVL.

This chain joins TRBV15 and TRBJ1-2; D gene uncertain. Germline values: CDR1 LNHNV, CDR2 YYDKDF (reference sequence). The CDR3 length is 14 residues. V lost 1 base and J 2 bases, leaving 8 bases between the germline ends. The CDR3 reads CATSRAGENYGYTF. The CDR3 DNA reads TGTGCCACCAGCAGAGCTGGGGAGAACTATGGCTACACCTTC.

The chain combines TRBV11-1 with TRBJ2-7, with 10 nucleotides matching TRBD1. Per germline, CDR1 SGHAT and CDR2 FQDESV (reference sequence). The CDR3 loop spans 14 amino acids. V dropped 4 bases and J dropped 5; count of bases not matched to a gene: 5. In DNA form, the CDR3 reads TGTGCCAGCAGCTCGGGACAGGGGATACACGAGCAGTACTTC. It specifies CASSSGQGIHEQYF.

The rearrangement joins TRBV5-4 to TRBJ2-7; 8 nucleotides agree with TRBD2. V lost 5 bases and J lost 6; bases outside the gene matches: 1. The V gene's germline CDR1 is SGHNT and CDR2 YYREEE (reference sequence). This CDR3 has 11 residues. DNA of the CDR3: TGTGCCAGCAGGGCGGGAGGCGAGCAGTACTTC. Translation: CASRAGGEQYF.

The CDR3 protein is CASSSDSSYEQYF. In DNA form, the CDR3 reads TGTGCCAGCAGTTCGGACAGCTCCTACGAGCAGTACTTC. The chain joins TRBV2 to TRBJ2-7, with D possibly TRBD1 on 6 matching bases. Germline CDR1 SNHLY, CDR2 FYNNEI. The CDR3 has 13 amino acids. V was shortened by 5 bases and J by 0 bases, with 8 bases between the two germline ends.

The chain recombines TRBV2 with TRBJ1-2, with 9 bases fitting TRBD1. CDR1 is SNHLY and CDR2 is FYNNEI in the germline V gene. CDR3 size: 13 residues. After removal of 4 bases from V and 8 bases from J, the junction contained 5 bases not matched to a gene. CDR3 coding DNA: TGTGCCAGCAGTGCGACAGGGGGTGGCGGCTACACCTTC. Its protein is CASSATGGGGYTF.

The chain uses TRBV4-3 and TRBJ1-1, with 9 bases aligning to TRBD1. Looked up from germline, CDR1 is LGHNA and CDR2 is YSLEER. The CDR3 runs 19 residues. V shed 3 bases and J 4 bases; nucleotides not matched to a gene: 18. CDR3 sequence reads: CASSHLPGQGNLRSTEAFF. CDR3 coding DNA: TGCGCCAGCAGCCACCTTCCGGGACAGGGCAACCTCAGAAGCACTGAAGCTTTCTTT.

V is TRBV27 and J is TRBJ2-7; D call uncertain. The ends were cut back, 7 bases at V and 6 bases at J, with 13 bases in the middle. Germline CDR1 is MNHEY and CDR2 is SMNVEV (reference sequence). The CDR3 totals 12 residues. CDR3 loop: CASNVPSGEQYF. The CDR3 coding sequence is TGTGCCAGCAATGTACCCTCGGGCGAGCAGTACTTC.

Here the CDR3 DNA reads TGTGCCAGCAGTGACTCGAAACAGGGAGTTGGTGAGCAGTTCTTC. It is translated as CASSDSKQGVGEQFF. This chain joins TRBV6-4 and TRBJ2-1; possibly TRBD1 for D (6 bases). This CDR3 contains 15 residues. Trimming took off 0 bases at V and 9 bases at J, with 15 bases between the two ends. Germline assignment: CDR1 MRHNA and CDR2 SNTAGT.

On this clone itself: The junction departs from the called germline gene at one end, perhaps through a read error. The genes are TRBV6-5 and TRBJ1-5; D unresolved. The CDR3 runs 13 residues. CDR1 MNHEY and CDR2 SVGAGI come from the germline V gene. DNA of the CDR3: TGTGCCAGCAGCTACTCCTCCGATCAGCCCCAGCATTTT. Translating it yields CASSYSSDQPQHF.

The chain is built from TRBV15 and TRBJ1-2, with 8 positions matching TRBD1. In germline, CDR1 is LNHNV, CDR2 YYDKDF (reference sequence). The V segment lost 3 bases and the J segment 11 bases; nucleotides outside the gene matches: 8. The CDR3 has 13 amino acids. The CDR3 coding sequence is TGTGCCACCAGCAGCGACAGGGGCGGGCGGTACACCTTC. This sequence encodes CATSSDRGGRYTF.

This rearrangement joins TRBV15 to TRBJ2-7; no definite D call. Per germline, CDR1 LNHNV and CDR2 YYDKDF (reference sequence). The CDR3 length is 14 residues. The germline V and J ends were trimmed by 0 bases and 0 bases, with 6 bases remaining between them. CDR3 in DNA: TGTGCCACCAGCAGAGACAGAAGCTCCTACGAGCAGTACTTC. Its translation: CATSRDRSSYEQYF.

This chain connects TRBV19 to TRBJ1-1, with TRBD1 matching 11 bases. Trimming removed 5 bases from V and 4 bases from J; junction bases left unmatched: 9. Germline loops: CDR1 LNHDA, CDR2 SQIVND (reference sequence). The CDR3 covers 16 residues. The CDR3 DNA follows: TGTGCCAGTAGTCCACGGGACAGGGGGTTCGCCACTGAAGCTTTCTTT. This encodes CASSPRDRGFATEAFF.

The chain recombines TRBV19 with TRBJ2-1, with 11 positions matching TRBD2. The length of the CDR3 is 16 residues. The germline V gene has CDR1 LNHDA and CDR2 SQIVND (reference sequence). V shed 7 bases and J 7 bases; nucleotides not matched to a gene: 12. This CDR3 reads CASTLIAGGPVNEQFF. The CDR3 coding sequence is TGTGCCAGTACCCTCATAGCGGGAGGGCCCGTGAATGAGCAGTTCTTC.

V is TRBV6-6 and J is TRBJ2-1, with 8 bases aligning to TRBD2. The CDR3 spans 11 residues. Germline V gene data show CDR1 as MNHNY and CDR2 as SVGAGI (reference sequence). Trimming removed 8 bases from V and 9 bases from J; junction bases left unmatched: 3. The CDR3 protein is CASLSGSEQFF. In nucleotides, the CDR3 is TGTGCCAGCTTGAGCGGGAGTGAGCAGTTCTTC.